Presented here are 12 T cell receptor beta chains from one specimen sequenced in a study of patients and donors after allogeneic stem cell transplantation. TCRdb re-called the RT-PCR reads with MiXCR, one entry per CDR3 protein. Of around 82,000 distinct CDR3 sequences in the sample, 5% were seen once. Sequenced sample: blood, either unsorted or a sorted T cell fraction (not recorded which). All receptors come from a human donor who was either an allogeneic HSCT recipient or a stem cell or donor lymphocyte infusion donor (not recorded which). It is not recorded whose cells these are; they may come from a transplant donor.

In this sample, this clonotype turned up many times. V is TRBV28 and J is TRBJ1-5; 9 bases are a match to TRBD1. The CDR3 is 16 residues long. V shed 5 bases and J 0 bases; nucleotides not matched to a gene: 5. Germline lookup yields CDR1 MDHEN and CDR2 SYDVKM. CDR3 region: CASSRDRAISNQPQHF. The CDR3 bases are TGTGCCAGCAGTAGGGACAGGGCCATTAGCAATCAGCCCCAGCATTTT.

This clonotype has ten or more counts. The V and J genes are TRBV19 and TRBJ1-5; D is unclear. The CDR3 sequence is 15 residues long. Deletions cut 3 bases from V and 1 base from J, with 10 bases between. Germline CDR1 is LNHDA and CDR2 is SQIVND (reference sequence). CDR3 amino acids: CASSIFGESNQPQHF. CDR3 DNA sequence: TGTGCCAGTAGTATTTTTGGAGAAAGCAATCAGCCCCAGCATTTT.

This clonotype showed up many times. The chain recombines TRBV4-2 with TRBJ1-6, with a weak D call TRBD1 (6 bases). Germline V gene lookup returns CDR1 LGHNA and CDR2 YNFKEQ. V was clipped by 1 base and J by 10 bases, with 14 bases between them. The CDR3 length is 15 residues. The DNA for the CDR3 is TGTGCCAGCAGCCAAGGAGGGGGACTTGGATCACCCCTCCACTTT. This encodes CASSQGGGLGSPLHF.

Many counts were recorded for this clonotype. V gene TRBV20-1 combines with J gene TRBJ2-7, with D maybe TRBD2 (6 bases). This CDR3 is built from 14 residues. V dropped 6 bases and J dropped 0 bases, with 15 bases sitting between them. Germline V lookup: CDR1 DFQATT, CDR2 SNEGSKA (reference sequence). CDR3 bases: TGCAGTGCCAGGAGGTATAGCGGCTCCTACGAGCAGTACTTC. Translated, it gives CSARRYSGSYEQYF.

This clonotype has at least ten counts. The chain is built from TRBV7-8 and TRBJ2-1; TRBD1 or TRBD2 may be the D gene (5 bases each). Trimming stripped 0 bases from V and 7 bases from J, with 22 bases between. The CDR3 sequence is 18 residues long. The germline V gene encodes CDR1 SGHVS and CDR2 FQNEAQ. The CDR3 loop reads CASSLASLFGVSGNEQFF. The CDR3 region has the DNA TGTGCCAGCAGCTTAGCGTCTTTATTCGGGGTTTCAGGGAATGAGCAGTTCTTC.

This clonotype was counted many times. This chain joins TRBV20-1 and TRBJ2-5; 7 nucleotides agree with TRBD2. J was trimmed by 3 bases and V by 2 bases; bases with no gene match: 3. This CDR3 has 13 residues. Germline CDR1 and CDR2: DFQATT and SNEGSKA (reference sequence). The CDR3 DNA reads as TGCAGTGCTAGATTCCTAGCGGAAGAGACCCAGTACTTC. Protein: CSARFLAEETQYF.

This clonotype occurred many times. The chain couples TRBV5-6 to TRBJ2-7, with 7 bases identical to TRBD1. CDR3 length: 14 amino acids. The J segment lost 4 bases and the V segment lost 4 bases, leaving 8 bases of the junction unmatched. The germline CDR1 and CDR2 sequences are SGHDT and YYEEEE. The CDR3 region has the DNA TGTGCCAGCAGCCAAACAGGGGAAGGGTACGAGCAGTACTTC. Protein sequence: CASSQTGEGYEQYF.

The sample holds a few counts of this clonotype. The chain employs TRBV18 and TRBJ2-7, with D possibly matching TRBD1 (6 bases). The ends were cut back, 3 bases at V and 3 bases at J, with 9 bases in the middle. Germline V gene data show CDR1 as KGHSH and CDR2 as LQKENI. This CDR3 has 13 amino acids. CDR3 nucleotides: TGTGCCAGCTCACCGGGGGCGGACTACGAGCAGTACTTC. Translating it yields CASSPGADYEQYF.

Many counts were recorded for this clonotype. The CDR3, as DNA: TGTGCCACCAGCAGAGCAGGATGGGAGGGGATAAGGGGCTCCTACGAGCAGTACTTC. Translating gives CATSRAGWEGIRGSYEQYF. The genes are TRBV15 and TRBJ2-7, with 7 bases lining up with TRBD2. With 1 base clipped from V and 0 bases from J, the junction kept 15 bases outside the gene matches. CDR3 length: 19 residues. Germline V gene lookup returns CDR1 LNHNV and CDR2 YYDKDF (reference sequence).

The chain carries TRBV24-1 and TRBJ1-4, with D possibly TRBD1 on 5 matching bases. Germline CDR1 KGHDR, CDR2 SFDVKD. The CDR3 contains 13 residues. V was cut by 7 bases and J by 7 bases, with 12 bases left in between. The CDR3 sequence: CATSDGGLEKLFF. In DNA, the CDR3 is TGTGCCACCAGCGACGGGGGACTTGAAAAACTGTTTTTT.

The chain joins TRBV10-2 to TRBJ1-4, with D possibly being TRBD1 (6 bases). The CDR3 is 14 residues long. Germline V gene data show CDR1 as WSHSY and CDR2 as SAAADI. V shed 6 bases and J shed 0 bases, with 8 bases lying between them. The CDR3 coding sequence is TGCGCCAGCAGGGACAGCGCAACTAATGAAAAACTGTTTTTT. Protein: CASRDSATNEKLFF.

The sample holds many counts of this clonotype. This chain connects TRBV7-8 to TRBJ1-3, with no clear D. The V gene lost 2 bases and the J gene lost 5 bases, with 4 bases spanning the gap. This CDR3 has 12 residues. CDR1 and CDR2 (germline): SGHVS, FQNEAQ. Here the CDR3 reads CASSLNRNTIYF. The CDR3 bases are TGTGCCAGCAGCTTAAATAGAAACACCATATATTTT.